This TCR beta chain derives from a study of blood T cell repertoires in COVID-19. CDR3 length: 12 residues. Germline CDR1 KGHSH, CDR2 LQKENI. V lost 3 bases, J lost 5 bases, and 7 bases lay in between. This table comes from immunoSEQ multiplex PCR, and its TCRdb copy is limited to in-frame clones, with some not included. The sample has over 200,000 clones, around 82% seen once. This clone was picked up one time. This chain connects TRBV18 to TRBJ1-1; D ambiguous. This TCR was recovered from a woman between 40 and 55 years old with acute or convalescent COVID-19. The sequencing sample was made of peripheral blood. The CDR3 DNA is TGTGCCAGCTCACCCTCCGAGACTGAAGCTTTCTTT. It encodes CASSPSETEAFF.